There are a few counts of the clone carrying this T cell receptor (beta chain). Antigen: not known. Use of 60 Vbeta and 13 Jbeta primers characterized the PCR. Data came from immunoSEQ multiplex PCR; TCRdb stores just in-frame clones and leaves some out. The sample lists 100,000 or so clones, around 75% occurring once. From germline, CDR1 is MGHRA and CDR2 YSYEKL. The germline V and J ends were trimmed by 0 bases and 0 bases, with 12 bases remaining between them. This CDR3 spans 16 amino acids. These donors, healthy bone marrow donors, were studied. The data are from a study of cytomegalovirus exposure and HLA in healthy donors. Study background: As released early, the data held 65 million to 90 million unique TCRs from HLA-typed donors.

Study-level results: One cluster of highly shared sequence variants probably arose as a sequencing artifact. Usually a TCR sequence was rare, but some public TCRs were found in many donors.

The source is a man aged 35-49 years in good health and CMV-seronegative. The sequenced sample consisted of PBMCs. This chain uses TRBV4-1 with TRBJ2-7, with TRBD1 as a possible D gene (6 bases). CDR3 sequence (DNA): TGCGCCAGCAGCCAAGATGGCGACAGGACCTCCTACGAGCAGTACTTC. Protein product: CASSQDGDRTSYEQYF.